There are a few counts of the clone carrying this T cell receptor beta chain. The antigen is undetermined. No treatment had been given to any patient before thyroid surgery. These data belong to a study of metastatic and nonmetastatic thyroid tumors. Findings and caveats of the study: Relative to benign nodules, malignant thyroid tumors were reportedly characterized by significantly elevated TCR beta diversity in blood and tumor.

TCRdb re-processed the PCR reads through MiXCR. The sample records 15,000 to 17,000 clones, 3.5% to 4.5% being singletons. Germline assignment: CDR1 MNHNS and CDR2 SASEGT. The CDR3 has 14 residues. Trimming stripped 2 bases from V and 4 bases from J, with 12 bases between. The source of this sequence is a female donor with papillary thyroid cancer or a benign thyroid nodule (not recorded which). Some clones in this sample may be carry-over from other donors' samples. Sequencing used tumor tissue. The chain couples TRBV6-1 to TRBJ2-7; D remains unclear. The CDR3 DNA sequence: TGTGCCAGCAGTGAACAGGACCTATCGTACGAGCAGTACTTC. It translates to CASSEQDLSYEQYF.